The 17 T cell receptor beta chains listed next were all sequenced from one sample in a study of blood T cell repertoires in COVID-19. Data came from immunoSEQ multiplex PCR; TCRdb stores just in-frame clones and leaves some out. The profile shows roughly 250,000 clones, 88% of them singletons. The specimen was peripheral blood. The receptors stem from a woman in her forties who had recovered from COVID-19.

This chain uses TRBV10-3 with TRBJ1-2; D is uncertain. Germline V gene sequence: CDR1 ENHRY, CDR2 SYGVKD. The CDR3 extends over 15 amino acids. V was cut by 4 bases and J by 0 bases, with 12 bases left in between. The CDR3 loop reads CAISGGDGANYGYTF. The CDR3 DNA sequence: TGTGCCATCAGTGGAGGCGACGGGGCTAACTATGGCTACACCTTC.

The rearrangement joins TRBV30 to TRBJ2-3; a weak D match, TRBD1 (6 bases). This CDR3 is 15 amino acids long. Germline V gene lookup returns CDR1 GTSNPN and CDR2 SVGIG (reference sequence). V gave up 2 bases and J gave up 4 bases, with 16 bases separating them. The CDR3 protein is CAWSYRVRVADTQYF. CDR3 DNA sequence: TGTGCCTGGAGTTACAGGGTGAGAGTCGCAGATACGCAGTATTTT.

CDR3 in amino acids: CASRTRVYEQYF. In DNA, the CDR3 is TGTGCCAGCAGGACGAGGGTTTACGAGCAGTACTTC. V usage is TRBV28 and J usage is TRBJ2-7; perhaps TRBD2 as D (5 bases). V was trimmed by 6 bases and J by 4 bases, leaving 10 bases between them. Looked up from germline, CDR1 is MDHEN and CDR2 is SYDVKM. The CDR3 runs 12 residues.

The J gene is TRBJ2-2, the V gene TRBV5-8; 10 nucleotides line up with TRBD1. The CDR3 is made up of 16 amino acids. Losses at the gene ends were 1 base for V and 6 bases for J; bases not matched to a gene: 6. Looked up from germline, CDR1 is SGHTS and CDR2 is YDEGEE. Here the CDR3 reads CASSLRRTGGPGELFF. CDR3 nucleotide sequence: TGTGCCAGCAGCTTGAGACGGACAGGGGGTCCCGGGGAGCTGTTTTTT.

V gene TRBV2 combines with J gene TRBJ1-5, with 9 bases that match TRBD1. The CDR3 is made up of 15 amino acids. Germline CDR1 SNHLY, CDR2 FYNNEI. The ends lost 6 bases at V and 3 bases at J; junction bases unmatched: 6. CDR3 sequence: CASSADRGDNQPQHF. The CDR3 DNA reads as TGTGCCAGCAGCGCTGACAGGGGGGACAATCAGCCCCAGCATTTT. The full variable domain, in which reference TRBV2 and TRBJ1-5 provide the parts outside the CDR3, is EPEVTQTPSHQVTQMGQEVILRCVPISNHLYFYWYRQILGQKVEFLVSFYNNEISEKSEIFDDQFSVERPDGSNFTLKIRSTKLEDSAMYFCASSADRGDNQPQHFGDGTRLSIL.

The chain combines TRBV7-2 with TRBJ1-2; 7 bases fit TRBD1. The CDR3 runs to 14 residues. The junction had 7 bases not matched to a gene; V was cut back by 5 bases and J by 4 bases. Germline CDR1 and CDR2: SGHTA and FQGNSA. The DNA for the CDR3 is TGTGCCAGCAGCCCGCAAGGGACAGCCTATGGCTACACCTTC. This translates into CASSPQGTAYGYTF.

The chain joins TRBV6-1 to TRBJ2-5; 8 bases are shared with TRBD1. CDR3 length: 15 amino acids. Losses at the gene ends were 1 base for V and 4 bases for J; bases not matched to a gene: 5. The germline V gene encodes CDR1 MNHNS and CDR2 SASEGT. The DNA for the CDR3 is TGTGCCAGCAGTGAAGACTCAGGGGGCCGAGAGACCCAGTACTTC. It specifies CASSEDSGGRETQYF.

V and J are TRBV3-1 (or the pseudogene TRBV3-2) and TRBJ1-6, with 7 bases identical to TRBD1. There are 15 residues in the CDR3. Germline trimming cut 8 bases from V and 5 bases from J; bases unmatched to any gene: 9. The germline CDR1 and CDR2 sequences are LGHDT and YNNKEL (reference sequence). The CDR3 DNA reads TGTGCCAGCCGAGGGGGCCTGGACCATAATTCACCCCTCCACTTT. It yields the protein CASRGGLDHNSPLHF.

This clone was observed a few times. The chain carries TRBV6-5 and TRBJ1-5, with D unresolved. In germline, CDR1 is MNHEY, CDR2 SVGAGI. V lost 6 bases and J lost 4, with 13 bases in between. There are 14 residues in the CDR3. CDR3 coding DNA: TGTGCCAGCAGCCTTGCGGGGTTTAATCAGCCCCAGCATTTT. It specifies CASSLAGFNQPQHF.

V gene TRBV5-4 combines with J gene TRBJ1-1; D is perhaps TRBD1 (6 bases). The CDR3 runs 14 residues. Germline CDR1 reads SGHNT; CDR2 reads YYREEE (reference sequence). Trimming pared 7 bases from V and 4 bases from J, leaving 17 bases between. The CDR3 bases are TGTGCCAGCTGGGACACTAGGTTGCGCACTGAAGCTTTCTTT. Protein product: CASWDTRLRTEAFF.

This chain uses TRBV7-8 with TRBJ2-5, with a weak D call TRBD1 (5 bases). The CDR3 runs 14 residues. Trimming stripped 1 base from V and 3 bases from J, with 9 bases between. The germline V gene has CDR1 SGHVS and CDR2 FQNEAQ. The CDR3 reads CASSLGVREETQYF. In DNA form, the CDR3 reads TGTGCCAGCAGCTTAGGCGTCAGGGAAGAGACCCAGTACTTC.

This sequence joins TRBV29-1 and TRBJ1-2, with 7 bases fitting TRBD1. CDR1 and CDR2 (germline): SQVTM, ANQGSEA. The V segment lost 3 bases and the J segment 4 bases; nucleotides outside the gene matches: 2. The CDR3 length is 12 residues. In nucleotides, the CDR3 is TGCAGCGTTGATGACAGGGTCTATGGCTACACCTTC. This codes for CSVDDRVYGYTF.

V gene TRBV29-1 combines with J gene TRBJ2-5; 10 bases are a match to TRBD2. The germline V gene has CDR1 SQVTM and CDR2 ANQGSEA. Germline trimming cut 6 bases from V and 2 bases from J; bases unmatched to any gene: 9. The CDR3 consists of 15 residues. The CDR3 sequence is CSVSSGGVRQETQYF. CDR3 sequence (DNA): TGCAGCGTCTCGAGCGGGGGGGTTCGTCAAGAGACCCAGTACTTC.

The chain employs TRBV24-1 and TRBJ2-1; possibly TRBD1 for D (5 bases). This CDR3 comprises 13 residues. CDR1 and CDR2 from the germline V gene are KGHDR and SFDVKD. Trimming pared 5 bases from V and 2 bases from J, leaving 6 bases between. The CDR3 DNA reads TGTGCCACCAGTGGACAGACCTACAATGAGCAGTTCTTC. This gives the protein CATSGQTYNEQFF.

The V and J genes are TRBV28 and TRBJ1-4, with 7 bases fitting TRBD1. The germline V gene encodes CDR1 MDHEN and CDR2 SYDVKM. The CDR3 is made up of 15 amino acids. The V gene end was trimmed by 6 bases and the J gene end by 2 bases; junction bases not matched to a gene: 6. The CDR3 DNA is TGTGCCAGCAGGCTCCCGGGACAGACTAATGAAAAACTGTTTTTT. It codes for CASRLPGQTNEKLFF.

The chain couples TRBV7-2 to TRBJ2-1; 15 nucleotides agree with TRBD2. The CDR3 totals 16 residues. Germline V CDR1 and CDR2: SGHTA, FQGNSA. V shed 5 bases and J 3 bases; nucleotides not matched to a gene: 2. CDR3 protein: CASSEGLAGGYNEQFF. CDR3 coding DNA: TGTGCCAGCAGCGAGGGACTAGCGGGGGGCTACAATGAGCAGTTCTTC.

The genes are TRBV7-2 and TRBJ1-6; D gene unclear. The CDR3 is 15 amino acids. Germline V gives CDR1 SGHTA, CDR2 FQGNSA. V was clipped by 0 bases and J by 10 bases, with 13 bases between them. In DNA, the CDR3 is TGTGCCAGCAGCTTAGCAGTGTCGGAGTTGTCACCCCTCCACTTT. This sequence encodes CASSLAVSELSPLHF. Looking up the rest from reference TRBV7-2 and TRBJ1-6 gives the full variable domain: GAGVSQSPSNKVTEKGKDVELRCDPISGHTALYWYRQSLGQGLEFLIYFQGNSAPDKSGLPSDRFSAERTGGSVSTLTIQRTQQEDSAVYLCASSLAVSELSPLHFGNGTRLTVT.